The 9 T cell receptor beta chains below all came from one sample that was sequenced in a study of human T cells and chemical hapten exposure. TCRdb processed the RACE reads anew with MiXCR; each CDR3 protein has one entry. The data hold around 180,000 distinct CDR3 sequences, with nearly 30% observed a single time. As to time point: pre-sensitization, week 0. Treatment specified: therapeutic diphenylcyclopropenone sensitization with weekly scalp DPC. Sequencing was performed on whole blood, taken in connection with sensitization to the hapten diphenylcyclopropenone (DPC). These TCRs come from a woman in her twenties or thirties with alopecia areata. Some clones in this sample may be carry-over from other donors' samples.

The chain uses TRBV20-1 and TRBJ2-3; unclear D gene. Germline CDR1 DFQATT, CDR2 SNEGSKA (reference sequence). This CDR3 is built from 15 residues. V dropped 6 bases and J dropped 1 base, with 17 bases sitting between them. The CDR3 spells CSATTAGRGTDTQYF. For the CDR3, the DNA is TGCAGTGCCACGACCGCCGGACGCGGCACAGATACGCAGTATTTT.

The gene calls are TRBV29-1 and TRBJ2-3; D is uncertain. Germline values: CDR1 SQVTM, CDR2 ANQGSEA. CDR3 size: 13 residues. V shed 1 base and J shed 0 bases, with 5 bases lying between them. The CDR3 sequence is CSVEVVSTDTQYF. CDR3 coding DNA: TGCAGCGTTGAAGTGGTCAGCACAGATACGCAGTATTTT.

The V gene is TRBV20-1, the J gene TRBJ1-1; unclear D gene. The germline V gene has CDR1 DFQATT and CDR2 SNEGSKA (reference sequence). Trimming removed 5 bases from V and 0 bases from J, with 7 bases in between. The CDR3 extends over 12 amino acids. This chain's CDR3 is CSAPQLNTEAFF. CDR3 coding DNA: TGCAGTGCTCCACAGCTGAACACTGAAGCTTTCTTT.

This clonotype has a handful of counts. The V call is TRBV5-4, the J call TRBJ2-2; D possibly corresponds to TRBD2 (6 bases). The CDR3 loop spans 14 amino acids. Germline CDR1 SGHNT, CDR2 YYREEE (reference sequence). The V gene lost 4 bases and the J gene lost 1 base, with 8 bases spanning the gap. The CDR3 here is CASSRDWNTGELFF. The DNA of the CDR3 is TGTGCCAGCAGCCGGGACTGGAACACCGGGGAGCTGTTTTTT.

This chain joins TRBV4-3 and TRBJ2-1; D may be TRBD2 (6 bases). Germline CDR1 LGHNA, CDR2 YSLEER. V was trimmed by 2 bases and J by 4 bases, leaving 15 bases between them. This CDR3 spans 16 amino acids. For the CDR3, the DNA is TGCGCCAGCAGCCAACAAGCGGGCAACACGTACAATGAGCAGTTCTTC. This translates into CASSQQAGNTYNEQFF.

This clonotype was seen a few times. This chain links TRBV20-1 with TRBJ2-1, with no clear D. The CDR3 covers 11 residues. The germline V and J ends were trimmed by 5 bases and 1 base, with 3 bases remaining between them. CDR1 is DFQATT, CDR2 SNEGSKA, per germline (reference sequence). The CDR3 reads CSAGSYNEQFF. The CDR3 bases are TGCAGTGCTGGATCCTACAATGAGCAGTTCTTC.

The rearrangement uses TRBV4-3 and TRBJ2-1; D perhaps matches TRBD1 (5 bases). There are 12 residues in the CDR3. The V gene lost 5 bases and the J gene lost 10 bases, with 12 bases spanning the gap. CDR1 and CDR2 from the germline V gene are LGHNA and YSLEER. In DNA, the CDR3 is TGCGCCAGCAGCTCTAGGGGCAGAGAGCAGTTCTTC. Residues: CASSSRGREQFF.

This clonotype occurred a few times. The chain couples TRBV20-1 to TRBJ2-2; weak D call: TRBD1 (6 bases). The germline V gene encodes CDR1 DFQATT and CDR2 SNEGSKA (reference sequence). CDR3 length equals 16 residues. The ends were cut back, 6 bases at V and 1 base at J, with 18 bases in the middle. CDR3 protein: CSAPPGKGQNTGELFF. The CDR3 nucleotides read TGCAGTGCGCCGCCCGGGAAGGGACAGAACACCGGGGAGCTGTTTTTT.

The chain combines TRBV11-2 with TRBJ2-7; 7 nucleotides align to TRBD1. This CDR3 has 13 amino acids. Germline trimming cut 6 bases from V and 3 bases from J; bases unmatched to any gene: 5. Per the germline V gene, CDR1 is SGHAT and CDR2 is FQNNGV. CDR3 region: CASSRDSGYEQYF. The CDR3 DNA is TGTGCCAGCAGTAGGGACAGTGGCTACGAGCAGTACTTC.